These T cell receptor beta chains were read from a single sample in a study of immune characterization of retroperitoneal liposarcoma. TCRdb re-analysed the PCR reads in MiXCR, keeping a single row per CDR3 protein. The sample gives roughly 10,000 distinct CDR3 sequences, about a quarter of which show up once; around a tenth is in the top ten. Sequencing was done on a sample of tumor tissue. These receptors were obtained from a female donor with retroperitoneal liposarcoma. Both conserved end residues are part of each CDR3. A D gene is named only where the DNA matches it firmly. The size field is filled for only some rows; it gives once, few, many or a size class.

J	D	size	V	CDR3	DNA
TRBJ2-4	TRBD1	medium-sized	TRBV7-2	CASSLSSGQGKNIQYF	TGTGCCAGCAGCTTAAGTTCGGGACAGGGGAAAAACATTCAGTACTTC
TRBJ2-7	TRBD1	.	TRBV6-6	CASSYSWTGVYEQYF	TGTGCCAGCAGTTACTCCTGGACAGGGGTCTACGAGCAGTACTTC
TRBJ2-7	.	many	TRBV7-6	CASSPRLGLHLYEQYF	TGTGCCAGCAGCCCAAGACTGGGACTCCACTTATACGAGCAGTACTTC
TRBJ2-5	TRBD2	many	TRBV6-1	CASSDLAGGQETQYF	TGTGCCAGCAGTGACCTAGCGGGGGGGCAGGAGACCCAGTACTTC
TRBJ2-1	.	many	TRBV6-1	CASAEGSSYEQFF	TGTGCTTCCGCCGAGGGCAGCTCCTACGAGCAGTTCTTC
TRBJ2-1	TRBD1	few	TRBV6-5	CASSSSGTGTYEQFF	TGTGCCAGCAGTTCCTCCGGGACAGGGACCTACGAGCAGTTCTTC
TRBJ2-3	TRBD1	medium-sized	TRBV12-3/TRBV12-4	CASSRDRASTDTQYF	TGTGCCAGCAGTAGGGACAGAGCTAGCACAGATACGCAGTATTTT
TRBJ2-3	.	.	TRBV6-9	CASSNQAPSRDTQYF	TGTGCCAGCAGTAATCAAGCACCTTCGAGAGATACGCAGTATTTT
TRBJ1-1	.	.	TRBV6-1	CASSRFPGHTEAFF	TGTGCCAGCAGTCGCTTTCCGGGCCACACTGAAGCTTTCTTT
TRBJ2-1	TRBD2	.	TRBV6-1	CASTGTTINEQFF	TGTGCCAGCACCGGGACTACCATCAATGAGCAGTTCTTC
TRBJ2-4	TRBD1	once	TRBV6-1	CASSFRGQGDIQYF	TGTGCCAGCAGTTTCCGCGGACAGGGGGACATTCAGTACTTC
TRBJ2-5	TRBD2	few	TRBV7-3	CASSLSSGGDETQYF	TGTGCCAGCAGCTTATCTAGCGGAGGGGATGAGACCCAGTACTTC
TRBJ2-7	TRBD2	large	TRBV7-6	CASSTTSGGSMSYEQYF	TGTGCCAGCAGCACGACTAGCGGGGGGTCCATGTCCTACGAGCAGTACTTC
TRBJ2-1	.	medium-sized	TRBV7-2	CASSLGLETAKETQFF	TGTGCCAGCAGCTTAGGCCTCGAAACAGCGAAAGAGACCCAGTTCTTC
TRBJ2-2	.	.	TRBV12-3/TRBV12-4	CASSLSSRHGELFF	TGTGCCAGCAGTTTAAGCTCCAGGCACGGGGAGCTGTTTTTT
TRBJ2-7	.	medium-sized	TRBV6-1	CASSSGTAAYEQYF	TGTGCCAGCAGTAGCGGGACAGCAGCCTACGAGCAGTACTTC
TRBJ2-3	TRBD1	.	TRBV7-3	CASSLRQGTRDTQYF	TGTGCCAGCAGCTTAAGACAGGGGACGAGAGATACGCAGTATTTT
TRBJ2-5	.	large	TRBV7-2	CASSHAAAVQETQYF	TGTGCCAGCAGCCATGCCGCGGCAGTCCAAGAGACCCAGTACTTC
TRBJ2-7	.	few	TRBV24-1	CATSEPQRRVTYEQYF	TGTGCCACCAGTGAGCCCCAGCGTAGAGTAACCTACGAGCAGTACTTC
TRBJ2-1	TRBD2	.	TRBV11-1	CASSLSGLAEYNEQFF	TGTGCCAGCAGCCTATCGGGACTAGCGGAGTACAATGAGCAGTTCTTC
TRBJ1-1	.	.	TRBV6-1	CASSRQGANTEAFF	TGTGCCAGCAGTCGGCAGGGTGCGAACACTGAAGCTTTCTTT
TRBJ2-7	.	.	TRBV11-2	CASSLVQGTLYEQYF	TGTGCCAGCAGCTTAGTCCAAGGGACTTTATACGAGCAGTACTTC
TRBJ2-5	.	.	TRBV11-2	CASSYDIYQETQYF	TGTGCCAGCAGCTACGACATCTACCAAGAGACCCAGTACTTC
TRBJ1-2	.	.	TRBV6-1	CASSYRDNYGYTF	TGTGCCAGCAGTTACCGGGACAACTATGGCTACACCTTC
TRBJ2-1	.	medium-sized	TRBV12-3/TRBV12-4	CASSLANPGEQFF	TGTGCCAGCAGTTTAGCCAATCCAGGCGAGCAGTTCTTC
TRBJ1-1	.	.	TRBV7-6	CASSLEVGNTEAFF	TGTGCCAGCAGCTTAGAGGTGGGGAACACTGAAGCTTTCTTT
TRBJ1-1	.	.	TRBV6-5	CASSYSVDTEAFF	TGTGCCAGCAGTTACTCGGTGGACACTGAAGCTTTCTTT
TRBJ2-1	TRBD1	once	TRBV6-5	CASSYTGDNEQFF	TGTGCCAGCAGTTACACAGGGGACAATGAGCAGTTCTTC
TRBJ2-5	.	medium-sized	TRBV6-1	CASSTTGETQYF	TGTGCCAGCAGTACCACTGGGGAGACCCAGTACTTC
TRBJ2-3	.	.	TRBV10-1	CASSESRTISTDTQYF	TGCGCCAGCAGTGAGTCCCGGACAATTAGCACAGATACGCAGTATTTT
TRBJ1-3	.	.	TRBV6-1	CASRPRQPGGNTIYF	TGTGCCAGCAGGCCTAGGCAGCCCGGAGGAAACACCATATATTTT
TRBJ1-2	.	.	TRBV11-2	CASSPGSYYGYTF	TGTGCCAGCAGCCCTGGGAGTTACTATGGCTACACCTTC
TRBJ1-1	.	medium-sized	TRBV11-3	CASSLMDGAEAFF	TGTGCCAGCAGCTTAATGGATGGGGCTGAAGCTTTCTTT
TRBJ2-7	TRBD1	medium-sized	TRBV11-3	CASSLGAGGRYEQYF	TGTGCCAGCAGCTTAGGGGCAGGGGGCCGGTACGAGCAGTACTTC
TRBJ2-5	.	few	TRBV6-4	CASSYRVTQYF	TGTGCCAGCAGTTACAGGGTCACCCAGTACTTC
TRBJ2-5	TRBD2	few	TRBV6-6	CASSYGTSGRMGTQYF	TGTGCCAGCAGTTACGGGACTAGCGGGAGAATGGGGACCCAGTACTTC
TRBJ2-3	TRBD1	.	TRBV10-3	CAISPPGQGADTQYF	TGTGCCATCAGCCCACCGGGACAGGGGGCAGATACGCAGTATTTT
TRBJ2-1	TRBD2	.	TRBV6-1	CASSEGGGRYNEQFF	TGTGCCAGCAGTGAAGGCGGGGGACGATACAATGAGCAGTTCTTC
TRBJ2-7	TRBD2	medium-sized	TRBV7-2	CASSLGSGRTNEQYF	TGTGCCAGCAGCTTAGGTAGCGGGAGAACGAATGAGCAGTACTTC
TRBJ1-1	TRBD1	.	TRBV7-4	CASSGKGQGNTEAFF	TGTGCCAGCAGCGGGAAGGGACAGGGGAACACTGAAGCTTTCTTT
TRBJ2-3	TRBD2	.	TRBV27	CASSLTSGSLTDTQYF	TGTGCCAGCAGTTTGACTAGCGGGAGCTTAACAGATACGCAGTATTTT
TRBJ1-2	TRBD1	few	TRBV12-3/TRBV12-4	CASSLGTGGYTF	TGTGCCAGCAGTTTAGGGACAGGCGGCTACACCTTC
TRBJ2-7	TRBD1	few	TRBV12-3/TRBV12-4	CASTHVDRVEQYF	TGTGCCAGCACTCACGTGGACAGGGTCGAGCAGTACTTC
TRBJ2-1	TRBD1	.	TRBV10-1	CASSGTGNNEQFF	TGCGCCAGCAGTGGGACAGGGAACAATGAGCAGTTCTTC
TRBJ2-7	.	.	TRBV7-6	CASSPDSLSYNEQYF	TGTGCTAGCAGCCCCGACAGCCTCTCCTACAATGAGCAGTACTTC
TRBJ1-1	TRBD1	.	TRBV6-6	CASSYIRTGGGFTEAFF	TGTGCCAGCAGTTACATAAGGACAGGGGGTGGATTCACTGAAGCTTTCTTT
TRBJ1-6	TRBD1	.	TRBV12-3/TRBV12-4	CASSAAGGNSPLHF	TGTGCCAGCAGTGCGGCAGGGGGTAATTCACCCCTCCACTTT
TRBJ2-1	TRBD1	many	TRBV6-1	CASSSRQGSYNEQFF	TGTGCCAGCAGTAGCAGACAGGGCTCCTACAATGAGCAGTTCTTC